This TCR beta chain was obtained from a study of shared clonotypes between healthy human individuals. Looking at the study overall: Each donor's CD8 memory used one plate, CD8 naive two, each CD4 subset three. Findings and limits, study-wide: Non-shared clonotypes had lower generation probabilities than clonotypes shared by all four sorted-subset donors. As a rule, naive subsets had a larger estimated richness than memory subsets.

To note about this clone: Its antigen is as yet unknown.

V shed 4 bases, J shed 3 bases, and the junction held 6 bases outside the gene matches. The CDR3 is 14 residues long. Germline assignment: CDR1 SGDLS and CDR2 YYNGEE. Naivety among CD8 cells was defined by CD45RO negativity and positive CCR7 selection, thereby excluding terminally differentiated effector memory CD45RA+ cells. The method was immunoSEQ multiplex PCR; TCRdb's version includes in-frame clones alone and lacks a portion of them. The sample lists millions of clones, approximately 95% occurring once. The genes are TRBV9 and TRBJ2-7; TRBD2 matches 8 bases. Sequences were obtained from naive CD8+ T cells sorted from blood. The TCR sequence derives from a man aged 18 to 29 in good health. This CDR3 is CASSPRGGYYEQYF. Here the CDR3 DNA reads TGTGCCAGCAGCCCCCGGGGGGGATACTACGAGCAGTACTTC.